The text below deals with one T cell receptor beta chain. Its specificity is not known. This sample stems from a study of OX40 agonist ivuxolimab in advanced cancers. Study details: Patients received the agonistic anti-OX40 (CD134) antibody ivuxolimab. Study-wide findings and caveats: Relative to CD4+ cells, CD8+ T cells on average had more expanded clones. Certain nonresponders likewise exhibited a low normalized T-cell clonal expansion.

Baseline was the first blood sampling point, followed by cycle 4 day 1 and cycle 7 day 1. Some clones are missing from TCRdb's copy, which holds only in-frame ones; the method was immunoSEQ multiplex PCR. The table has some 98,000 clones, 87% seen once. V lost 2 bases and J lost 0, with 11 bases in between. The germline gives CDR1 SGHAT, CDR2 FQNNGV. This CDR3 contains 15 residues. This sequence was found in an adult with an advanced solid tumor such as melanoma, head and neck, liver or kidney cancer. The source was CD4+ or CD8+ T cells sorted from blood, collected in a trial of the OX40 agonist ivuxolimab. The rearrangement joins TRBV11-2 to TRBJ2-7; a possible D gene is TRBD1 (6 bases). CDR3 sequence (DNA): TGTGCCAGCAGCTTAATTGGGGGCCTCTCCTACGAGCAGTACTTC. Protein sequence: CASSLIGGLSYEQYF.